The rows below give T cell receptor beta chains drawn from one sample of a study of cytomegalovirus exposure and HLA in healthy donors. Assay: immunoSEQ multiplex PCR; the TCRdb copy retains only in-frame clones and omits some. The sample yields 200,000 to 300,000 clones, roughly 91% seen once. The sequencing sample was made of PBMCs. The receptors come from a woman in her 30s in good health and CMV-seronegative. The CDR3 runs from the conserved cysteine through the conserved F or W. D genes are given only for firm matches. Size tells how often a clone was seen (once, few, many) or the class of an expanded clone, and some rows leave it out.

size	V	J	D	DNA	CDR3
-	TRBV6-1	TRBJ2-3	-	TGTGCCAGCAGCGTAGCGGATACGCAGTATTTT	CASSVADTQYF
-	TRBV28	TRBJ2-7	TRBD1	TGTGCCAGCAGCCGACAGGGTGGCTACGAGCAGTACTTC	CASSRQGGYEQYF
-	TRBV29-1	TRBJ2-5	-	TGCAGCGTTGAAGGTTCTCTTGCGGACCAAGAGACCCAGTACTTC	CSVEGSLADQETQYF
-	TRBV15	TRBJ2-3	-	TGTGCCACCAGCACACGGACTAGCACAGATACGCAGTATTTT	CATSTRTSTDTQYF
-	TRBV6-6	TRBJ2-2	-	TGTGCCAGCAGTTACTTGCGGGGTGGCACCGGGGAGCTGTTTTTT	CASSYLRGGTGELFF
-	TRBV2	TRBJ1-3	TRBD1	TGTGCCAGCAGCACCGGGACAGGGGCTGGAAACACCATATATTTT	CASSTGTGAGNTIYF
-	TRBV9	TRBJ2-3	TRBD1	TGTGCCAGCAGCTCACACGGGACAGGCAGCACAGATACGCAGTATTTT	CASSSHGTGSTDTQYF
-	TRBV6-1	TRBJ2-2	-	TGTGCCAGCAGTGAAGTGATCGGGGAGCTGTTTTTT	CASSEVIGELFF
-	TRBV5-8	TRBJ2-7	TRBD1	TGTGCCAGCAGTTATACAGGGGGAAGATCCTACGAGCAGTACTTC	CASSYTGGRSYEQYF
-	TRBV28	TRBJ1-5	TRBD1	TGTGCCAGCAGTACCGGGACAGTGAAGCCCCAGCATTTT	CASSTGTVKPQHF
-	TRBV4-1	TRBJ2-2	-	TGCGCCAGCAGCCTAGTAACCGGGGAGCTGTTTTTT	CASSLVTGELFF
-	TRBV7-2	TRBJ2-2	-	TGTGCCAGCAGCTTAGGGACCAAGACCGGGGAGCTGTTTTTT	CASSLGTKTGELFF
-	TRBV6-1	TRBJ2-7	TRBD2	TGTGCCAGCAGCCTCGGACTAGCGGGACTGATGTACTTC	CASSLGLAGLMYF
-	TRBV2	TRBJ2-6	-	TGTGCCAGCGGCTCTTCGAGGGTAGGTGGGGCCAACGTCCTGACTTTC	CASGSSRVGGANVLTF
-	TRBV7-6	TRBJ2-7	TRBD2	TGTGCCAGCAGCTTATCGGCAGGCGGGGGTGATCGGCAGTACTTC	CASSLSAGGGDRQYF
-	TRBV5-5	TRBJ2-7	TRBD2	TGTGCCAGCAGCCCTTTGGGGCTAGCGGGAGTCTACGAGCAGTACTTC	CASSPLGLAGVYEQYF
-	TRBV11-3	TRBJ2-1	TRBD2	TGTGCCAGCAGACCTGGGACTAGCGGGTTGAGGAGCTCCTACAATGAGCAGTTCTTC	CASRPGTSGLRSSYNEQFF
-	TRBV2	TRBJ1-5	-	TGTGCCAGCAGTGAGGACCGCAATCAGCCCCAGCATTTT	CASSEDRNQPQHF
-	TRBV5-1	TRBJ2-1	TRBD2	TGCGCCAGCAGCTTACGAGCGGGAGGGCCCGGGTCTCGTGATGAGCAGTTCTTC	CASSLRAGGPGSRDEQFF
-	TRBV19	TRBJ1-5	TRBD1	TGTGCCAGTAGTATTCCCGGACAGGGCGGCAGTCAGCCCCAGCATTTT	CASSIPGQGGSQPQHF
-	TRBV4-1	TRBJ1-3	-	TGCGCCAGCAGCCGTATTTCGCTGGGTAGGATTGGAAACACCATATATTTT	CASSRISLGRIGNTIYF
-	TRBV27	TRBJ2-7	TRBD1	TGTGCCAGCAGTTTATCGGGACAGGGAGCTTACGAGCAGTACTTC	CASSLSGQGAYEQYF
-	TRBV27	TRBJ2-3	TRBD2	TGTGCCAGCAGCCTAGATAGCGGGATGACGCAGTATTTT	CASSLDSGMTQYF
-	TRBV27	TRBJ2-1	TRBD2	TGTGCCAGCAGTCGAGTTTTCGGGACTAGCGGCTACAATGAGCAGTTCTTC	CASSRVFGTSGYNEQFF
-	TRBV27	TRBJ2-7	-	TGTGCCAGCAGTCATGGGACGTTCCCATCCTACGAGCAGTACTTC	CASSHGTFPSYEQYF
once	TRBV23-1	TRBJ1-4	-	TGCGCCAGCAGTCCCTCGGGCGTCCGGAATGAAAAACTGTTTTTT	CASSPSGVRNEKLFF
once	TRBV28	TRBJ1-5	TRBD1	TGTGCCAGCAGTCGACAGGGTCCTAGCAATCAGCCCCAGCATTTT	CASSRQGPSNQPQHF
-	TRBV7-3	TRBJ2-7	-	TGTGCCAGCAGCTTATTCGGGACCAATAGCTCCTACGAGCAGTACTTC	CASSLFGTNSSYEQYF
-	TRBV19	TRBJ2-3	-	TGTGCCAGTAGTCGGGCGGCGGAAACAGATACGCAGTATTTT	CASSRAAETDTQYF
-	TRBV19	TRBJ2-5	TRBD2	TGTGCCAGTAGTGGGACTAGCGGGTTCCCCCAGTACTTC	CASSGTSGFPQYF
few	TRBV18	TRBJ2-5	-	TGTGCCAGCTCATTCGGGGATCAAGAGACCCAGTACTTC	CASSFGDQETQYF
-	TRBV5-4	TRBJ2-7	TRBD1	TGTGCCAGCAGCTTTGTAGGGACAGGGAACTACGAGCAGTACTTC	CASSFVGTGNYEQYF
-	TRBV5-1	TRBJ2-1	TRBD2	TGCGCCAGCAGCCTAGACGGACTAGCGGGAGTCAATGAGCAGTTCTTC	CASSLDGLAGVNEQFF
-	TRBV7-2	TRBJ2-3	TRBD1	TGTGCCAGCAGCCGCGACAGGGCCGCAGATACGCAGTATTTT	CASSRDRAADTQYF
-	TRBV6-1	TRBJ2-6	-	TGTGCCAGCAGTGGCCAGGCGAACTCTGGGGCCAACGTCCTGACTTTC	CASSGQANSGANVLTF
once	TRBV27	TRBJ2-7	-	TGTGCCAGCAGTCCAGGTTCCCCCAACTACGAGCAGTACTTC	CASSPGSPNYEQYF
-	TRBV9	TRBJ2-7	TRBD2	TGTGCCAGCAGCGTAGAGGTTAGCGGGACTAACGAGCAGTACTTC	CASSVEVSGTNEQYF
-	TRBV6-4	TRBJ2-5	-	TGTGCCAGCAGTGACTCTCTTGGGAGCTTGCTCCAAGAGACCCAGTACTTC	CASSDSLGSLLQETQYF
-	TRBV4-3	TRBJ2-7	TRBD2	TGCGCCAGCAGCCCCGCGATCGGGAGGGCCTCCTACGAGCAGTACTTC	CASSPAIGRASYEQYF
-	TRBV5-1	TRBJ2-3	TRBD1	TGCGCCAGCAGCTTGGGGGACAGGGGAAGTCGCACAGATACGCAGTATTTT	CASSLGDRGSRTDTQYF
-	TRBV6-5	TRBJ2-5	TRBD2	TGTGCCAGCAGTTACTCTCCCCGACTAGCGGGAGTGACCCAGTACTTC	CASSYSPRLAGVTQYF
-	TRBV6-4	TRBJ2-6	-	TGTGCCAGCAGTGAGGACGGTGGGGCCAACGTCCTGACTTTC	CASSEDGGANVLTF
-	TRBV7-3	TRBJ2-7	-	TGTGCCAGCAGCTTAAAAGGATCCGGCGAGCAGTACTTC	CASSLKGSGEQYF
-	TRBV19	TRBJ2-3	TRBD2	TGTGCCAGTACCGATCTAGCGGGAGGGCCGATGGATACGCAGTATTTT	CASTDLAGGPMDTQYF
-	TRBV27	TRBJ2-7	TRBD2	TGTGCCAGCAGTCTAGCGGGAGGCCTCCACGAGCAGTACTTC	CASSLAGGLHEQYF
-	TRBV7-9	TRBJ1-4	-	TGTGCCAGCAGCTTATGGGCGGATGAAAGACTGTTTTTT	CASSLWADERLFF
-	TRBV4-1	TRBJ2-4	TRBD1	TGCGCCAGCAGCCCACGACAGGGGCCGGCCAAAAACATTCAGTACTTC	CASSPRQGPAKNIQYF
-	TRBV6-7	TRBJ2-2	-	TGTGCCAGCAGACGGTTGGCCGGGGAGCTGTTTTTT	CASRRLAGELFF
-	TRBV15	TRBJ2-4	-	TGTGCCACCAGCAAGACAGTGGAGGAAAACATTCAGTACTTC	CATSKTVEENIQYF